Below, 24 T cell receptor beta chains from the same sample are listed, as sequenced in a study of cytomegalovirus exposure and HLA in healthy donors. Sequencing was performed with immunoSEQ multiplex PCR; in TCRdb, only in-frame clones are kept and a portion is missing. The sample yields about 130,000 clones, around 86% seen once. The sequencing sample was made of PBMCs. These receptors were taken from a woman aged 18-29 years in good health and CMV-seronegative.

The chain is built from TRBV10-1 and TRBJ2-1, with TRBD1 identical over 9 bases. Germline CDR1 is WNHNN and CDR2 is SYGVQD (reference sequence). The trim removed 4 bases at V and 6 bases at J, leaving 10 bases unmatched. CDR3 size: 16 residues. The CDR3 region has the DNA TGCGCCAGCAGTGGGGAAACAGGGGGCAGGTTCAATGAGCAGTTCTTC. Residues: CASSGETGGRFNEQFF.

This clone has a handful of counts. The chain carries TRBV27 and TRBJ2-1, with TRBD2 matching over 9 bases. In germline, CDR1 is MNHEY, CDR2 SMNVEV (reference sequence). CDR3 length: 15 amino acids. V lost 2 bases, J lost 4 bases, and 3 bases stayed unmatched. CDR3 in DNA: TGTGCCAGCAGTTTAGGGACTAGCAATTACAATGAGCAGTTCTTC. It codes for CASSLGTSNYNEQFF.

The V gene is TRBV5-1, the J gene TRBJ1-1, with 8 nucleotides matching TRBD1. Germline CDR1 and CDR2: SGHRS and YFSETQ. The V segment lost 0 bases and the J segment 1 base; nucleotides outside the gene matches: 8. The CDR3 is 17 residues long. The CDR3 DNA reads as TGCGCCAGCAGCTTGGTGCTCAGGGGGCAGGGGAACACTGAAGCTTTCTTT. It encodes CASSLVLRGQGNTEAFF.

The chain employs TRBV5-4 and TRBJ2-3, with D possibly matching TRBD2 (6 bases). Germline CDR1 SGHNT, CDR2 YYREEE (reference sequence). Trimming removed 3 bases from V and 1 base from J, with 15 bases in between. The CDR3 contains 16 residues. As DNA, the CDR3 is TGTGCCAGCAGCTCCCCGGCGGGCGGGGGCACAGATACGCAGTATTTT. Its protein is CASSSPAGGGTDTQYF. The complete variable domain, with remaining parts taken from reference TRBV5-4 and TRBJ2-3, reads ETGVTQSPTHLIKTRGQQVTLRCSSQSGHNTVSWYQQALGQGPQFIFQYYREEENGRGNFPPRFSGLQFPNYSSELNVNALELDDSALYLCASSSPAGGGTDTQYFGPGTRLTVL.

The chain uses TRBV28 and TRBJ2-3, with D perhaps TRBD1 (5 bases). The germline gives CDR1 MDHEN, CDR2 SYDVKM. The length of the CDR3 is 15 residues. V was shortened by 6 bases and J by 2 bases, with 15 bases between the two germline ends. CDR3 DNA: TGTGCCAGCAGAAGTCAGAAAGGGGCCACAGATACGCAGTATTTT. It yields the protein CASRSQKGATDTQYF. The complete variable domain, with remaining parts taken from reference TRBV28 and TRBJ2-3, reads DVKVTQSSRYLVKRTGEKVFLECVQDMDHENMFWYRQDPGLGLRLIYFSYDVKMKEKGDIPEGYSVSREKKERFSLILESASTNQTSMYLCASRSQKGATDTQYFGPGTRLTVL.

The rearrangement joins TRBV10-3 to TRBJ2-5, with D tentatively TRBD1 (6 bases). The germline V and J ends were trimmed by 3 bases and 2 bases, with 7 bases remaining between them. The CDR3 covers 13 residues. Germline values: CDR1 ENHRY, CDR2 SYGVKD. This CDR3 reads CAISEGQQETQYF. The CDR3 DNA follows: TGTGCCATCAGTGAAGGACAGCAAGAGACCCAGTACTTC.

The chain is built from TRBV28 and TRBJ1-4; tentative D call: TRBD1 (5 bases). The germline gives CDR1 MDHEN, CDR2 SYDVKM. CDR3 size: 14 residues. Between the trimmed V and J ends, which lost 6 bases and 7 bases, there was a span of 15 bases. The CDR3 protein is CASSEWQGFEKLFF. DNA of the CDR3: TGTGCCAGCAGCGAGTGGCAGGGTTTTGAAAAACTGTTTTTT.

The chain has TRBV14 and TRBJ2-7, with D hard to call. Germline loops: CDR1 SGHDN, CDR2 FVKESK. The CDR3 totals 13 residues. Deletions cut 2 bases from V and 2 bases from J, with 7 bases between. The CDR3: CASSQSSAYEQYF. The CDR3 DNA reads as TGTGCCAGCAGCCAATCCTCGGCCTACGAGCAGTACTTC. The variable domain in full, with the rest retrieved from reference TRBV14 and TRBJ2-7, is EAGVTQFPSHSVIEKGQTVTLRCDPISGHDNLYWYRRVMGKEIKFLLHFVKESKQDESGMPNNRFLAERTGGTYSTLKVQPAELEDSGVYFCASSQSSAYEQYFGPGTRLTVT.

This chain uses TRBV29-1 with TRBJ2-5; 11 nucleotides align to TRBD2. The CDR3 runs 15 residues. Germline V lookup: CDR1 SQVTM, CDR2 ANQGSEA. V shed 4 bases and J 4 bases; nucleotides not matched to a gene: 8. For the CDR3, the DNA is TGCAGCGTTGCCGTTAGCGGGAGGGCCGGAGAGACCCAGTACTTC. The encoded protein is CSVAVSGRAGETQYF. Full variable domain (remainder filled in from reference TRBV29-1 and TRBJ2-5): SAVISQKPSRDICQRGTSLTIQCQVDSQVTMMFWYRQQPGQSLTLIATANQGSEATYESGFVIDKFPISRPNLTFSTLTVSNMSPEDSSIYLCSVAVSGRAGETQYFGPGTRLLVL.

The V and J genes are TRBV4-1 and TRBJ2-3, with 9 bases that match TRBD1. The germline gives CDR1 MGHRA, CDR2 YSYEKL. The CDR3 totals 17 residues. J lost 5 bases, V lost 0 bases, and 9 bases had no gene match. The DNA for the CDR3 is TGCGCCAGCAGCCAAGAGGTTACAGGGGGCGGTGGAGATACGCAGTATTTT. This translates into CASSQEVTGGGGDTQYF.

As DNA, the CDR3 is TGTGCCAGCAGTTTGGTGGGGGCCTTGGTCAACACTGAAGCTTTCTTT. Its translation is CASSLVGALVNTEAFF. The chain uses TRBV27 and TRBJ1-1; the D gene is possibly TRBD1 (6 bases). Germline-derived CDR1 and CDR2 are MNHEY and SMNVEV (reference sequence). The CDR3 loop spans 16 amino acids. V shed 3 bases and J shed 2 bases, with 16 bases lying between them.

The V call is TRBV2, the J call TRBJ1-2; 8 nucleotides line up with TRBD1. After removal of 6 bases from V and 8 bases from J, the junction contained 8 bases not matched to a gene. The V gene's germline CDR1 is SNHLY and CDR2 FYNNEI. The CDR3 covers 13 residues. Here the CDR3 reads CASRKSGGEGYTF. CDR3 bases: TGTGCCAGCAGAAAATCAGGGGGCGAAGGCTACACCTTC.

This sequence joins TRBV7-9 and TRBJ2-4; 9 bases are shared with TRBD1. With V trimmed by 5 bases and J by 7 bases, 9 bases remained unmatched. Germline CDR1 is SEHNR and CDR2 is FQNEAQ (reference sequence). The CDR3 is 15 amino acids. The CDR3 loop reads CASSILQGAGNIQYF. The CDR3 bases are TGTGCCAGCAGCATTCTACAGGGGGCGGGGAACATTCAGTACTTC.

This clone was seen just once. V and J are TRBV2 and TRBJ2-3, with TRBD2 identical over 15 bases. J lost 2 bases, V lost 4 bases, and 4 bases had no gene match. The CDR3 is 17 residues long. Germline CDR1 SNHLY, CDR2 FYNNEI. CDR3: CASSVRTSGRVTDTQYF. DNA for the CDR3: TGTGCCAGCAGTGTTCGGACTAGCGGGAGGGTCACAGATACGCAGTATTTT.

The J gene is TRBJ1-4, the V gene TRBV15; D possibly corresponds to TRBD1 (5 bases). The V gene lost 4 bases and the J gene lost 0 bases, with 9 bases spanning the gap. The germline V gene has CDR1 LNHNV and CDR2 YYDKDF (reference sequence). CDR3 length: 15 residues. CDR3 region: CATSNRQTTNEKLFF. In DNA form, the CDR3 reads TGTGCCACCAGCAACCGACAGACAACTAATGAAAAACTGTTTTTT. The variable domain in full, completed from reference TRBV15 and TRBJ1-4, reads DAMVIQNPRYQVTQFGKPVTLSCSQTLNHNVMYWYQQKSSQAPKLLFHYYDKDFNNEADTPDNFQSRRPNTSFCFLDIRSPGLGDTAMYLCATSNRQTTNEKLFFGSGTQLSVL.

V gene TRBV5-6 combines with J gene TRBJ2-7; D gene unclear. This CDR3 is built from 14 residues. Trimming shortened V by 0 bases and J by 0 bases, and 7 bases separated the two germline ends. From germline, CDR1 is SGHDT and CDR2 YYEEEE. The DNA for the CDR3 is TGTGCCAGCAGCTTGGACGTTAGCTCCTACGAGCAGTACTTC. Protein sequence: CASSLDVSSYEQYF.

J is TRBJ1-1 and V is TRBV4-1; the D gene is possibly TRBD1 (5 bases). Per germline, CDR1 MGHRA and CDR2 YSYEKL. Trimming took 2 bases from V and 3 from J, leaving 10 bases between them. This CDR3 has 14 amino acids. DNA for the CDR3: TGCGCCAGCAGCCAATTTTCGGGGGACACTGAAGCTTTCTTT. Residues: CASSQFSGDTEAFF.

CDR3 DNA sequence: TGTGCCAGAAGCTTAGCAAGAGGGATACACGAGCAGTACTTC. Translated, it gives CARSLARGIHEQYF. The J gene is TRBJ2-7, the V gene TRBV7-5; whether TRBD2, the table's D call, matches the DNA was not checked. TRBV7-5 is given as a pseudogene. The CDR3 is 14 amino acids.

CDR3 loop: CSVDWQGAYNEQFF. The CDR3 coding sequence is TGCAGCGTTGATTGGCAGGGGGCTTACAATGAGCAGTTCTTC. The genes are TRBV29-1 and TRBJ2-1, with 8 positions matching TRBD1. Germline assignment: CDR1 SQVTM and CDR2 ANQGSEA. J gave up 4 bases and V 3 bases, and 5 bases lay outside the gene matches. The CDR3 runs 14 residues.

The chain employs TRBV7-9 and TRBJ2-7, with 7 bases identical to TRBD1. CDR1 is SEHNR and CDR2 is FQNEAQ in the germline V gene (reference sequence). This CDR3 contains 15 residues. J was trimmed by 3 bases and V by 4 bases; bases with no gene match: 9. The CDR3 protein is CASSSRQGLIYEQYF. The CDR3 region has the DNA TGTGCCAGCAGCTCTCGACAGGGTCTTATCTACGAGCAGTACTTC.

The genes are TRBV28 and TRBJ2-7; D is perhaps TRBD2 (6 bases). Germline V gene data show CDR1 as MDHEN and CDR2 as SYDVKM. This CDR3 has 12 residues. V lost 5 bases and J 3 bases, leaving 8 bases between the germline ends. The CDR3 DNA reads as TGTGCCAGCAGTCCCGGGGGCTACGAGCAGTACTTC. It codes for CASSPGGYEQYF.

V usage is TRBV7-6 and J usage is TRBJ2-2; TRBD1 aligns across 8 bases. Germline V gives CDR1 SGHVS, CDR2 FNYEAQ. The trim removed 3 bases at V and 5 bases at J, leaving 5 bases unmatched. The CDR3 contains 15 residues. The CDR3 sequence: CASSFGQGTTGELFF. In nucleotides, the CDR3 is TGTGCCAGCAGCTTCGGACAGGGAACGACCGGGGAGCTGTTTTTT.

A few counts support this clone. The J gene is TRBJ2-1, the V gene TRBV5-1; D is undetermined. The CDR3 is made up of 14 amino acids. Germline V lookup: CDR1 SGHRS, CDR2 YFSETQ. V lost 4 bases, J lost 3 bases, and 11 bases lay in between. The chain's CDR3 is CASSDGGFYNEQFF. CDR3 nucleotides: TGCGCCAGCAGCGATGGCGGTTTCTACAATGAGCAGTTCTTC.

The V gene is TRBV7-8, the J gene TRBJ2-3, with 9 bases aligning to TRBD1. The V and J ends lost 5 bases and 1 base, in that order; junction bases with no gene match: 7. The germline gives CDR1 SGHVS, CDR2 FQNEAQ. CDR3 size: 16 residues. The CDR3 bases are TGTGCCAGCAGCCCGGACAGGGGAAGGGGCACAGATACGCAGTATTTT. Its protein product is CASSPDRGRGTDTQYF.